This TCR beta chain was captured in a study of fetal regulatory T cell absence and autoimmunity. Study information: Without clinical diabetes, IPEX patients showed exocrine pancreas autoimmunity.

General study points: Pancreas TCRs were oligoclonally enriched versus cord blood, some clones over 95-fold. Antigen-driven pancreatic autoimmunity before birth in IPEX was inferred from oligoclonal enrichment.

Assay used: immunoSEQ multiplex PCR; TCRdb lists only in-frame clones, some missing. Of 85,000 to 100,000 clones detected, 60% to 80% appear once; the ten largest clones hold 1.5% to 2.5%. This clone showed up just a few times. The antigen is undetermined. The CDR3 loop spans 14 amino acids. Per the germline V gene, CDR1 is LNHNV and CDR2 is YYDKDF (reference sequence). The V end lost 0 bases, the J end lost 6 bases, and 12 bases lay between the germline ends. The genes are TRBV15 and TRBJ2-7; no firm D call. The sample taken for sequencing was pancreas tissue. The receptor comes from a male donor with IPEX syndrome. In DNA, the CDR3 is TGTGCCACCAGCAGAGATCCTACCCCCTGCGAGCAGTACTTC. It yields the protein CATSRDPTPCEQYF.